This TCR beta chain was captured by sequencing in a study of T cell responses to AZD1222 COVID-19 vaccine. V was pared by 2 bases and J by 4 bases, with 8 bases between. This CDR3 contains 14 residues. Looked up from germline, CDR1 is MNHEY and CDR2 is SVGAGI. Clones were read by immunoSEQ multiplex PCR, and TCRdb kept only the in-frame ones, dropping some. The sample includes about 99,000 clones, 91% of them seen just once. This chain uses TRBV6-5 with TRBJ2-2; D is tentatively TRBD1 or TRBD2 (6 bases each). Sequences were derived from peripheral blood, sampled on day 0 of AZD1222 vaccination. This sequence originates from an adult in good health. CDR3 nucleotides: TGTGCCAGCAGTTACGAGGGGGGCACCGGGGAGCTGTTTTTT. This gives the protein CASSYEGGTGELFF.